The sequence of this T cell receptor (beta chain) was determined in a study of spatial heterogeneity in lung cancer (dated by TCRdb to about 2019). For context, the study as a whole: Beta-chain transcripts were consistently detected in greater numbers than alpha-chain transcripts, which likely reflected higher beta-chain transcript abundance. TCR transcript counts in tumor regions correlated strongly with a T cell transcriptional module score from matched bulk RNA-seq. In the raw uncorrected reads, each unique combination of TCR and UMI appeared more than ten times on average. In non-small cell lung cancer, the study quantitatively compared TCR alpha and beta repertoires across several tumor regions, matched nontumor lung, and blood. TCR repertoire features were related to nonsynonymous mutation counts determined by whole-exome sequencing of tumor tissue. At surgery, 220 tumor regions, almost 65 matched nontumor lung samples and 50 to 60 PBMC samples were TCR-sequenced for both alpha and beta chains.

The library relied on 5' RACE. Reads for this sample came from a NextSeq 500. The TCR library protocol attached a unique molecular identifier to each TCR cDNA molecule to allow correction of PCR and sequencing errors. In the source study's methods: TCR identification, UMI-based error correction and CDR3 extraction were all carried out with Decombinator tools. TCRs above a frequency of 2 per 1,000, corresponding to the top 1% of the tumor frequency distribution, were defined as expanded. Expanded tumor TCRs statistically deemed absent (corrected P<0.05) from at least one tumor region were classed as regional, and all other expanded tumor TCRs were classed as ubiquitous. Renyi diversity was computed with the R vegan package after each repertoire had been subsampled 100 times to 5,000 TCRs. CDR3 similarity networks were constructed using string-kernel similarity of amino acid triplets, with links drawn between CDR3s whose pairwise similarity was above 0.82. Using fastp at Q25 and MiXCR, TCRdb reprocessed the public reads and kept productive beta chains. CDR3 protein duplicates are merged, each entry listing the most common genes and DNA. The authors' filters were not applied to this entry. For this sample the table gives approximately 26,000 distinct CDR3 sequences, of which under 10% were detected only once. 7.7% of the sample rests with the top ten.

The full study reports these points: Counts of ubiquitous and regional expanded TCRs correlated with counts of ubiquitous and regional nonsynonymous mutations, respectively. The number of expanded intratumoral alpha and beta TCRs correlated with the tumor nonsynonymous mutation count. Confirming at a functional level the hypothesis that regional TCRs recognize regional mutations was considered to require additional single-cell paired TCR alpha and beta sequencing. TCR-seq coverage of tumor T cells was estimated at only 5.5% to 8.5% for alpha chains and about 13% for beta chains.

By sample share, this clonotype is medium-sized (0.01 to 0.1%). Its antigen is unknown. No qualities accompany the bases; no much larger clone lies one base away. What this sample's time point label stands for: sample taken at primary tumor resection. Samples were obtained from 65 to 90 patients with early-stage, untreated non-small cell lung cancer from the lung TRACERx cohort. Without any cell sorting, TCR sequencing was performed on whole RNA extracted either from tumor and nontumor lung tissue or from cryopreserved PBMC samples. A patient was chosen for TCR sequencing only when enough RNA was available from at least two tumor regions. Tumor and adjacent nontumor lung specimens were reviewed by a lung pathologist before selection. Trimming takes 5 bases from V and 13 bases from J, and the germline ends sit 12 bases apart. Via the germline V gene, CDR1 is MDHEN and CDR2 SYDVKM. The CDR3, from cysteine to phenylalanine, totals 12 residues. Only CDR3 DNA remains: 36 bases, in frame from the first base.

The material was lung tumor tissue, obtained at surgery. The chain is assembled from TRBV28 and TRBJ1-6; tentative D gene TRBD1, with 5 bases matching. The origin of this receptor is a male donor with early-stage non-small cell lung cancer. The DNA sequence follows: TGTGCCAGCAGTCTACCTAGGGGCCCCCTCCACTTT. Translated, it reads CASSLPRGPLHF.